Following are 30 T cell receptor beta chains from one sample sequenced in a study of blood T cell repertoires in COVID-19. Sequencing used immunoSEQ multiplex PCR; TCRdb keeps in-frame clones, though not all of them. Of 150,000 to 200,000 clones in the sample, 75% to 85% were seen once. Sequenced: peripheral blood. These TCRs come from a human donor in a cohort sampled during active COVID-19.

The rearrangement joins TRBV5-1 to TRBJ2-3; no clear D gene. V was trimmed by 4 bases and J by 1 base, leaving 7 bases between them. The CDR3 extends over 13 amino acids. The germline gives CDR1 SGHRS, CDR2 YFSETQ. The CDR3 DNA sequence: TGCGCCAGCAGCCTCTTCGGCACAGATACGCAGTATTTT. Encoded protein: CASSLFGTDTQYF.

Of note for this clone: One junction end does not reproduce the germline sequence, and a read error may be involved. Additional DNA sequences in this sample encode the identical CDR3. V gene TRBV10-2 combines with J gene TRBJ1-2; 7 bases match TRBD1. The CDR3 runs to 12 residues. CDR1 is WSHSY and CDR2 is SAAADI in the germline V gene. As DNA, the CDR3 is TGCGCCAGCAGGCCCGGGACAGATGGTTACACCTTC. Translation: CASRPGTDGYTF.

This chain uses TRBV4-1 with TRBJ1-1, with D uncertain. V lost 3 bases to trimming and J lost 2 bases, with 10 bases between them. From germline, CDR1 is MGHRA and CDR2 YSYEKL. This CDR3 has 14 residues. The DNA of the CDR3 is TGCGCCAGCAGCCACTGGGAGACCAACACTGAAGCTTTCTTT. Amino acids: CASSHWETNTEAFF.

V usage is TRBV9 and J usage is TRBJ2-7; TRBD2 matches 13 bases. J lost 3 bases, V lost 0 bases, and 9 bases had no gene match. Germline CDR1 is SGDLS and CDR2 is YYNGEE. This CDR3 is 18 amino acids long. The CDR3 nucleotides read TGTGCCAGCAGCGTAGGGGAGGGGACTAGCGGGAAAGTCTACGAGCAGTACTTC. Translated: CASSVGEGTSGKVYEQYF.

CDR3 sequence reads: CAISESGGPAEAFF. The CDR3 nucleotides read TGTGCCATCAGTGAGTCCGGGGGTCCGGCTGAAGCTTTCTTT. The rearrangement uses TRBV10-3 and TRBJ1-1; TRBD1 might be the D (5 bases). CDR3 length: 14 amino acids. V lost 0 bases, J lost 6 bases, and 11 bases lay in between. Germline loops: CDR1 ENHRY, CDR2 SYGVKD.

The CDR3 loop is CASRKGGARADTQYF. DNA of the CDR3: TGTGCCAGTAGGAAGGGGGGGGCGCGGGCAGATACGCAGTATTTT. The V and J genes are TRBV19 and TRBJ2-3, with D possibly TRBD2 on 7 matching bases. The CDR3 length is 15 residues. The V and J ends lost 6 bases and 4 bases respectively, with 17 bases between them. Germline V CDR1 and CDR2: LNHDA, SQIVND (reference sequence). Using reference TRBV19 and TRBJ2-3 for the parts outside the CDR3, the full variable domain is DGGITQSPKYLFRKEGQNVTLSCEQNLNHDAMYWYRQDPGQGLRLIYYSQIVNDFQKGDIAEGYSVSREKKESFPLTVTSAQKNPTAFYLCASRKGGARADTQYFGPGTRLTVL.

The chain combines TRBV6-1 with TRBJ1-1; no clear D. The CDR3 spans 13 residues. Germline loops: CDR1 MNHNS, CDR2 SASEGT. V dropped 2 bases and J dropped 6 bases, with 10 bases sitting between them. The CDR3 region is CASSEFYSPEAFF. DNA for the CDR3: TGTGCCAGCAGTGAATTCTATAGCCCTGAAGCTTTCTTT.

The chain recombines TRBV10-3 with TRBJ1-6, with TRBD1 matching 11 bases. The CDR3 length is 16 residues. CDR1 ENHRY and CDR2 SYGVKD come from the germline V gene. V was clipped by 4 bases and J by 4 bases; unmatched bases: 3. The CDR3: CAISGDRGVYNSPLHF. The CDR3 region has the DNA TGTGCCATCAGTGGGGACAGGGGGGTTTATAATTCACCCCTCCACTTT.

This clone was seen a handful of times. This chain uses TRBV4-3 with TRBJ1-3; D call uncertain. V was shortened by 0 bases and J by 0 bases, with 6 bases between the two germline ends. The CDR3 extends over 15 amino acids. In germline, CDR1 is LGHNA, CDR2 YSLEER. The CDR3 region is CASSQEATSGNTIYF. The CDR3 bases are TGCGCCAGCAGCCAAGAGGCAACCTCTGGAAACACCATATATTTT.

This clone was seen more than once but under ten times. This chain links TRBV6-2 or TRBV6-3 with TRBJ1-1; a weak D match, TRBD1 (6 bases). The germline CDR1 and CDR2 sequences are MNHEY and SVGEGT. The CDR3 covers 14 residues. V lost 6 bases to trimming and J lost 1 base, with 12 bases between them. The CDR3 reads CASSRIQGNTEAFF. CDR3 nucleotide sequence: TGTGCCAGCAGCCGTATACAGGGGAACACTGAAGCTTTCTTT.

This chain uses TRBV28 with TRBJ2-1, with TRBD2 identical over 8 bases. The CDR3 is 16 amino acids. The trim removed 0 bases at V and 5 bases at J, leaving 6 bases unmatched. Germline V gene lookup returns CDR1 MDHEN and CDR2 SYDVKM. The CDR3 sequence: CASSLWVAGGNNEQFF. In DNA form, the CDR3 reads TGTGCCAGCAGTTTATGGGTTGCGGGGGGTAACAATGAGCAGTTCTTC.

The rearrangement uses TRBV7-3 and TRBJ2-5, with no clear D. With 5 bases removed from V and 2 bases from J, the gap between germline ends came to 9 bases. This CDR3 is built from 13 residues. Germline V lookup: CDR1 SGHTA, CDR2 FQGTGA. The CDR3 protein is CASSPDTQETQYF. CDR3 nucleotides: TGTGCCAGCAGCCCAGACACACAAGAGACCCAGTACTTC. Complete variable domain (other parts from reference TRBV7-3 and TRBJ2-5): GAGVSQTPSNKVTEKGKYVELRCDPISGHTALYWYRQSLGQGPEFLIYFQGTGAADDSGLPNDRFFAVRPEGSVSTLKIQRTERGDSAVYLCASSPDTQETQYFGPGTRLLVL.

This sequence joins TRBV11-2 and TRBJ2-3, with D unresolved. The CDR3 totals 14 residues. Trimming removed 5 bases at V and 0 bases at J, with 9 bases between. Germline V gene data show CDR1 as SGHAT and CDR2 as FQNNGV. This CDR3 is CASSLRSSTDTQYF. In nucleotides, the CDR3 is TGTGCCAGCAGCCTCCGGTCTAGCACAGATACGCAGTATTTT.

The CDR3 nucleotides are TGTGCCAGCAGTTTAGACCGGGCCTACGAGCAGTACTTC. This encodes CASSLDRAYEQYF. V usage is TRBV27 and J usage is TRBJ2-7, with D unclear. There are 13 residues in the CDR3. The germline CDR1 and CDR2 sequences are MNHEY and SMNVEV (reference sequence). Trimming cost V 2 bases and J 2 bases, with 7 bases left between them.

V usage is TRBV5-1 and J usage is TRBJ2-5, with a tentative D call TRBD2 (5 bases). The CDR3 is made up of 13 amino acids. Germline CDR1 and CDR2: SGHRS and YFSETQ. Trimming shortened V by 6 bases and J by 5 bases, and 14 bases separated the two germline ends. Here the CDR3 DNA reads TGCGCCAGCAATGAACGGGATCGGGAGACCCAGTACTTC. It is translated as CASNERDRETQYF. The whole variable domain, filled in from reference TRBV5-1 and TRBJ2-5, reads KAGVTQTPRYLIKTRGQQVTLSCSPISGHRSVSWYQQTPGQGLQFLFEYFSETQRNKGNFPGRFSGRQFSNSRSEMNVSTLELGDSALYLCASNERDRETQYFGPGTRLLVL.

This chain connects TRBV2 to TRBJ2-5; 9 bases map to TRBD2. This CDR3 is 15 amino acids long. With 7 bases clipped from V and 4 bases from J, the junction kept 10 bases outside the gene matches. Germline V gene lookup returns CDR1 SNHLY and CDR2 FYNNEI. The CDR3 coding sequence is TGTGCCAGCACCGGGACTAGCCGATCGAGAGAGACCCAGTACTTC. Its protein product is CASTGTSRSRETQYF.

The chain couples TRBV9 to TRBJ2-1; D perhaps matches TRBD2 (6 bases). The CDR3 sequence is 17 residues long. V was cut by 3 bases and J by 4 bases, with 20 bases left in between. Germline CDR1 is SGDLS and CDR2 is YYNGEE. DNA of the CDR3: TGTGCCAGCAGCGGGGGCCCCCGGGGGTTGACTTACAATGAGCAGTTCTTC. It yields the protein CASSGGPRGLTYNEQFF.

The CDR3 coding sequence is TGTGCCAGCAGTTTCAGGGACACCGGGGAGCTGTTTTTT. It codes for CASSFRDTGELFF. V is TRBV12-3 or TRBV12-4 and J is TRBJ2-2; a possible D gene is TRBD1 (5 bases). V lost 3 bases, J lost 3 bases, and 5 bases lay in between. There are 13 residues in the CDR3.

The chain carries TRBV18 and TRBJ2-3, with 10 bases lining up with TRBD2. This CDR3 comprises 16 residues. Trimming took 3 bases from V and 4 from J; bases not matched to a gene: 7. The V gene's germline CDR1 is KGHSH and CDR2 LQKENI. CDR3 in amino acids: CASSPIASGSSDTQYF. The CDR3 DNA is TGTGCCAGCTCACCTATAGCTAGCGGGAGCTCAGATACGCAGTATTTT.

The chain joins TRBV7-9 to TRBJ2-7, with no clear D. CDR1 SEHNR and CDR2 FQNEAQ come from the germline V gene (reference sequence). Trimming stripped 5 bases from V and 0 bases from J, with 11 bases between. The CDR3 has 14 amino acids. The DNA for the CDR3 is TGTGCCAGCAGCCCACAGACCGGCTCCTACGAGCAGTACTTC. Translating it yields CASSPQTGSYEQYF.

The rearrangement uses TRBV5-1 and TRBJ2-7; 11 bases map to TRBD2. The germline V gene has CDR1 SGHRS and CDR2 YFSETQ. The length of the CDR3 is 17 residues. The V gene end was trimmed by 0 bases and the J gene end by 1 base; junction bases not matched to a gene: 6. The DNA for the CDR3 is TGCGCCAGCAGCTTGGTAGCGGGGGGGGCAATATCCTACGAGCAGTACTTC. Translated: CASSLVAGGAISYEQYF. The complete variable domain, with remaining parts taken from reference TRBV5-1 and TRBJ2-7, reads KAGVTQTPRYLIKTRGQQVTLSCSPISGHRSVSWYQQTPGQGLQFLFEYFSETQRNKGNFPGRFSGRQFSNSRSEMNVSTLELGDSALYLCASSLVAGGAISYEQYFGPGTRLTVT.

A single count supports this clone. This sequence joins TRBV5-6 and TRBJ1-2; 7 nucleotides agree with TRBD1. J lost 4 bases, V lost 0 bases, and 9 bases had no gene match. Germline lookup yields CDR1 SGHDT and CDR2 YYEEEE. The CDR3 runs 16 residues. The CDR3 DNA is TGTGCCAGCAGCTTGGCCGAAAGGGGGCTCGTCTATGGCTACACCTTC. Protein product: CASSLAERGLVYGYTF. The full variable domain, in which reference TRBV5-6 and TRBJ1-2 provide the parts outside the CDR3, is DAGVTQSPTHLIKTRGQQVTLRCSPKSGHDTVSWYQQALGQGPQFIFQYYEEEERQRGNFPDRFSGHQFPNYSSELNVNALLLGDSALYLCASSLAERGLVYGYTFGSGTRLTVV.

CDR3 sequence: CASSRPSGRRSDTQYF. CDR3 nucleotides: TGTGCCAGCTCTCGCCCTAGCGGGCGGAGGTCAGATACGCAGTATTTT. The genes are TRBV18 and TRBJ2-3; 8 nucleotides match TRBD2. There are 16 residues in the CDR3. Germline V gene data show CDR1 as KGHSH and CDR2 as LQKENI. V shed 6 bases, J shed 4 bases, and the junction held 12 bases outside the gene matches.

The CDR3 is CASSLDRRGTTDTQYF. The CDR3 DNA follows: TGTGCCAGCAGCTTAGATCGGAGGGGAACCACAGATACGCAGTATTTT. The chain is built from TRBV11-2 and TRBJ2-3, with a weak D call TRBD2 (6 bases). Germline assignment: CDR1 SGHAT and CDR2 FQNNGV. Trimming removed 0 bases at V and 2 bases at J, with 12 bases between. The CDR3 contains 16 residues.

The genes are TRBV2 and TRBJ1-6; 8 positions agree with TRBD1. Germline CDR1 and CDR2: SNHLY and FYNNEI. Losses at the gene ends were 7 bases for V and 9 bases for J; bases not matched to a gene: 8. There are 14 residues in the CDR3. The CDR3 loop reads CASNKDRVGSPLHF. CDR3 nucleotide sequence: TGTGCCAGCAATAAGGACAGGGTTGGTTCACCCCTCCACTTT.

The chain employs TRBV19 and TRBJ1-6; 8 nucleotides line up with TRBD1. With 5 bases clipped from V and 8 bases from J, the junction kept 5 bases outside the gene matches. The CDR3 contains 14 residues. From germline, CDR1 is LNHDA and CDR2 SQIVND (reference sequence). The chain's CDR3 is CASSHDRGDSPLHF. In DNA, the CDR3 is TGTGCCAGTAGTCACGACAGGGGTGATTCACCCCTCCACTTT. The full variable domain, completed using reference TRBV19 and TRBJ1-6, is DGGITQSPKYLFRKEGQNVTLSCEQNLNHDAMYWYRQDPGQGLRLIYYSQIVNDFQKGDIAEGYSVSREKKESFPLTVTSAQKNPTAFYLCASSHDRGDSPLHFGNGTRLTVT.

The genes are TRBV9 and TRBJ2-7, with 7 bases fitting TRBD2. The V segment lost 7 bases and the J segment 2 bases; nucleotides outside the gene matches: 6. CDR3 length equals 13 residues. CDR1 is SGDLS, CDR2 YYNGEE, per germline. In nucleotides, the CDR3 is TGTGCCAGCGGGGAGGGAGCGACCTACGAGCAGTACTTC. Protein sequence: CASGEGATYEQYF.

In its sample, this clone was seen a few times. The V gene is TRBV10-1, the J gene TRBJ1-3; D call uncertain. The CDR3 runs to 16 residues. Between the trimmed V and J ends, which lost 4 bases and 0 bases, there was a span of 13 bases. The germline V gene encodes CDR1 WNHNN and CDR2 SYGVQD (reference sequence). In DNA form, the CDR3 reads TGCGCCAGCAGTGCCCCCCTGGCCCCCTCTGGAAACACCATATATTTT. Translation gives CASSAPLAPSGNTIYF.

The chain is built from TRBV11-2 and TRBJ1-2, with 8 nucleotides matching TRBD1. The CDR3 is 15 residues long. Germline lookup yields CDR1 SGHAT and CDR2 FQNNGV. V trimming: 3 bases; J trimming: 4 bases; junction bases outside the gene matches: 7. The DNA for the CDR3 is TGTGCCAGCAGCTTCGGGACAGGACCTTCCTATGGCTACACCTTC. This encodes CASSFGTGPSYGYTF.

The CDR3 here is CASSLGTSGRAWGDTQYF. The CDR3 DNA is TGTGCCAGCAGCTTAGGAACTAGCGGGAGGGCCTGGGGAGATACGCAGTATTTT. This chain joins TRBV7-2 and TRBJ2-3; 13 bases map to TRBD2. This CDR3 region has 18 residues. Trimming cost V 1 base and J 5 bases; bases outside gene matches: 9. Germline values: CDR1 SGHTA, CDR2 FQGNSA.